This T cell receptor (beta chain) was identified in a study of blood T cell repertoires in COVID-19. Study summary: COVID-19 samples from acute and convalescent phases originated in the United States, Italy and Spain. T cells, B-cell-depleted T cells, or PBMCs supplied cDNA or gDNA.

This clone was counted a single time. Clones were read by immunoSEQ multiplex PCR, and TCRdb kept only the in-frame ones, dropping some. The table records 150,000 to 200,000 clones, about 90% of them present only once. The CDR3 is 15 amino acids. Germline-derived CDR1 and CDR2 are GTSNPN and SVGIG (reference sequence). The germline V and J ends were trimmed by 5 bases and 0 bases, with 14 bases remaining between them. The specimen sequenced was peripheral blood. The clonotype comes from a woman aged 55-70 years with COVID-19, enrolled during active disease. V gene TRBV30 combines with J gene TRBJ2-4, with D possibly matching TRBD2 (6 bases). The CDR3 nucleotides are TGTGCCTGGGCCGACGGGGGATCAGCCAAAAACATTCAGTACTTC. Its protein product is CAWADGGSAKNIQYF.